Here is one TCR beta chain with its context. The same CDR3 also results from other DNA sequences found in this sample. Per germline, CDR1 SGHTA and CDR2 FQGTGA. This CDR3 has 15 amino acids. The V end was cut by 0 bases, the J end by 8 bases, with 14 bases between. The assay used deep level. Method: immunoSEQ multiplex PCR; TCRdb's copy keeps in-frame clones and lacks some. The sample includes 2 million to 2.5 million clones, more than 80% of them seen just once. This record comes from a study of shared clonotypes between healthy human individuals. V and J are TRBV7-3 and TRBJ2-1, with TRBD2 as a possible D gene (6 bases). Sequenced: naive CD4+ T cells from PBMCs. Subset in this sample: CD45RA+ positively selected. This sequence was found in a man aged 18 to 29 in good health. Some clones in this sample may be carry-over from other donors' samples. The CDR3 nucleotides read TGTGCCAGCAGCTTAACTAGCGGACGTTGGGATGAGCAGTTCTTC. This codes for CASSLTSGRWDEQFF.